One T cell receptor (beta chain) is described in this entry. J lost 7 bases, V lost 2 bases, and 6 bases had no gene match. Germline assignment: CDR1 KGHDR and CDR2 SFDVKD. The CDR3 spans 14 residues. These data originate in a study of blood T cell repertoires in COVID-19. Turning to the study itself: The United States, Italy and Spain supplied acute and convalescent COVID-19 samples.

In the authors' methods: Amplified reference gene primers provided the basis for estimating nucleated cell counts. TCRdb's copy holds only in-frame clones and misses some; the assay was immunoSEQ multiplex PCR. The V and J calls and clone size were taken over from that table, and D and trimming were inferred from the DNA. The sample shows approximately 300,000 clones, 75% to 95% of them seen only once. Seattle enrolled patients during active infection and tracked them longitudinally. The sample was peripheral blood. The rearrangement uses TRBV24-1 and TRBJ1-2, with 7 bases aligning to TRBD1. This receptor was identified in a woman under 40 with COVID-19, enrolled during active disease. The CDR3 coding sequence is TGTGCCACCAGTGATTCCGGGACAGATATTGGCTACACCTTC. Protein sequence: CATSDSGTDIGYTF.